The next 29 T cell receptor beta chains were all read from a single sample in a study of blood T cell repertoires in COVID-19. TCRdb's table, derived via immunoSEQ multiplex PCR, lists solely in-frame clones and lacks some. This table has nearly 15,000 clones, about 77% appearing once. Material: peripheral blood. The receptor source for this set is a human donor in a cohort sampled during active COVID-19.

This sequence joins TRBV6-5 and TRBJ2-4; D gene ambiguous. Trimming shortened V by 6 bases and J by 0 bases, and 12 bases separated the two germline ends. The CDR3 length is 15 residues. Germline assignment: CDR1 MNHEY and CDR2 SVGAGI. The CDR3 region is CASSSSDLAKNIQYF. The CDR3 DNA follows: TGTGCCAGCAGCTCTAGTGACCTAGCCAAAAACATTCAGTACTTC.

This chain links TRBV15 with TRBJ2-2; 8 nucleotides match TRBD1. Germline CDR1 and CDR2: LNHNV and YYDKDF (reference sequence). The CDR3 runs to 15 residues. The J segment lost 9 bases and the V segment lost 0 bases, leaving 6 bases of the junction unmatched. The CDR3: CATSRDPTGARELFF. CDR3 coding DNA: TGTGCCACCAGCAGAGACCCGACAGGGGCCAGGGAGCTGTTTTTT.

This chain connects TRBV29-1 to TRBJ2-7; 7 nucleotides match TRBD1. J lost 2 bases, V lost 1 base, and 2 bases had no gene match. The CDR3 spans 13 residues. Germline V gene data show CDR1 as SQVTM and CDR2 as ANQGSEA. CDR3 protein: CSVEGTGTYEQYF. Written as DNA, the CDR3 is TGCAGCGTTGAAGGGACAGGCACCTACGAGCAGTACTTC.

This CDR3 reads CASSLSPAYEQYF. CDR3 in DNA: TGTGCCAGCAGCTTGTCCCCCGCCTACGAGCAGTACTTC. The gene calls are TRBV7-6 and TRBJ2-7; the D is unclear. The CDR3 sequence is 13 residues long. Looked up from germline, CDR1 is SGHVS and CDR2 is FNYEAQ. V was pared by 3 bases and J by 2 bases, with 8 bases between.

The chain is built from TRBV7-6 and TRBJ2-7; tentatively, D is TRBD1 (6 bases). Germline V gene sequence: CDR1 SGHVS, CDR2 FNYEAQ. The CDR3 consists of 14 residues. Trimming took off 2 bases at V and 2 bases at J, with 10 bases between the two ends. CDR3 residues: CASSLFGQTYEQYF. CDR3 bases: TGTGCCAGCAGCTTATTCGGACAGACCTACGAGCAGTACTTC.

In its sample, this clone was seen once. The V and J genes are TRBV5-4 and TRBJ1-2; D not resolved. Per germline, CDR1 SGHNT and CDR2 YYREEE (reference sequence). This CDR3 contains 14 residues. Deletions cut 4 bases from V and 4 bases from J, with 14 bases between. The CDR3 coding sequence is TGTGCCAGCAGCCGACCCCCGGAGTCCTATGGCTACACCTTC. Translation gives CASSRPPESYGYTF.

The rearrangement links TRBV6-5 to TRBJ1-6, with 9 bases identical to TRBD1. The germline gives CDR1 MNHEY, CDR2 SVGAGI. V trimming: 8 bases; J trimming: 6 bases; junction bases outside the gene matches: 2. This CDR3 is 13 amino acids long. Written as DNA, the CDR3 is TGTGCCAGCGAGGGACAGGGTAATTCACCCCTCCACTTT. Translated: CASEGQGNSPLHF.

This rearrangement joins TRBV3-1 (or the pseudogene TRBV3-2) to TRBJ2-2; D call uncertain. Germline CDR1 reads LGHDT; CDR2 reads YNNKEL (reference sequence). V dropped 1 base and J dropped 1 base, with 4 bases sitting between them. This CDR3 has 14 amino acids. CDR3 sequence: CASSQAENTGELFF. DNA for the CDR3: TGTGCCAGCAGCCAAGCAGAGAACACCGGGGAGCTGTTTTTT.

V usage is TRBV10-3 and J usage is TRBJ1-1; TRBD1 matches 10 bases. Trimming removed 6 bases from V and 3 bases from J; junction bases left unmatched: 13. The CDR3 sequence is 17 residues long. Germline V gives CDR1 ENHRY, CDR2 SYGVKD. The CDR3 protein is CAIRGARQGASYTEAFF. CDR3 DNA sequence: TGTGCCATCAGAGGGGCCCGACAGGGGGCGTCTTACACTGAAGCTTTCTTT.

This clone was detected once. The genes are TRBV5-1 and TRBJ2-1; 8 bases are a match to TRBD2. The ends lost 4 bases at V and 7 bases at J; junction bases unmatched: 16. This CDR3 is built from 17 residues. Germline CDR1 reads SGHRS; CDR2 reads YFSETQ. The CDR3 bases are TGCGCCAGCAGCCCCGACGGGGGGGCGGGGGGCCTTAATGAGCAGTTCTTC. Its translation is CASSPDGGAGGLNEQFF. The whole variable domain, remainder taken from reference TRBV5-1 and TRBJ2-1, is KAGVTQTPRYLIKTRGQQVTLSCSPISGHRSVSWYQQTPGQGLQFLFEYFSETQRNKGNFPGRFSGRQFSNSRSEMNVSTLELGDSALYLCASSPDGGAGGLNEQFFGPGTRLTVL.

The chain couples TRBV7-9 to TRBJ2-1; TRBD2 agrees at 9 bases. There are 17 residues in the CDR3. Per germline, CDR1 SEHNR and CDR2 FQNEAQ (reference sequence). Trimming took 3 bases from V and 0 from J; bases not matched to a gene: 6. The CDR3 region has the DNA TGTGCCAGCAGCTTGGCTTTAGCGGGGGCCTCCTACAATGAGCAGTTCTTC. This translates into CASSLALAGASYNEQFF.

The CDR3: CASSINRDRGEKLFF. CDR3 sequence (DNA): TGCGCCAGCAGTATAAACCGGGACAGAGGGGAAAAACTGTTTTTT. The chain is built from TRBV5-1 and TRBJ1-4, with 7 bases that match TRBD1. The CDR3 is made up of 15 amino acids. Losses at the gene ends were 5 bases for V and 8 bases for J; bases not matched to a gene: 12. Germline loops: CDR1 SGHRS, CDR2 YFSETQ.

The chain uses TRBV5-3 and TRBJ2-4; 9 bases map to TRBD1. TRBV5-3 is given ORF status, its function remaining uncertain. CDR3 size: 15 residues. The V gene end was trimmed by 4 bases and the J gene end by 6 bases; junction bases not matched to a gene: 8. The DNA of the CDR3 is TGTGCCAGAAGCGACGACCCGGGACAGGGAAACATTCAGTACTTC. Its translation: CARSDDPGQGNIQYF.

The chain uses TRBV6-5 and TRBJ1-4, with D perhaps TRBD1 (6 bases). Looked up from germline, CDR1 is MNHEY and CDR2 is SVGAGI. Trimming pared 8 bases from V and 6 bases from J, leaving 13 bases between. The CDR3 is made up of 13 amino acids. The CDR3 loop is CASGAGAHEKLFF. CDR3 in DNA: TGTGCCAGCGGGGCGGGGGCGCATGAAAAACTGTTTTTT.

The V gene is TRBV15, the J gene TRBJ2-5; the D gene is possibly TRBD2 (7 bases). Trimming cost V 10 bases and J 4 bases, with 22 bases left between them. The CDR3 sequence is 15 residues long. Germline V gene lookup returns CDR1 LNHNV and CDR2 YYDKDF (reference sequence). The CDR3 spells CARPRVGGGGETQYF. The DNA of the CDR3 is TGTGCCAGGCCTCGGGTAGGGGGGGGTGGAGAGACCCAGTACTTC.

This chain connects TRBV29-1 to TRBJ2-7; 9 bases agree with TRBD1. Trimming cost V 6 bases and J 6 bases; bases outside gene matches: 12. CDR1 SQVTM and CDR2 ANQGSEA come from the germline V gene. The CDR3 loop spans 14 amino acids. The CDR3 is CSVDTGGAGLEQYF. CDR3 sequence (DNA): TGCAGCGTCGACACAGGGGGCGCAGGTCTCGAGCAGTACTTC.

Here the CDR3 reads CASSVSQGAYEQYF. The CDR3 nucleotides are TGTGCCAGCAGTGTCTCGCAGGGGGCGTACGAGCAGTACTTC. The chain recombines TRBV2 with TRBJ2-7, with TRBD1 identical over 8 bases. The J segment lost 4 bases and the V segment lost 4 bases, leaving 6 bases of the junction unmatched. Germline V lookup: CDR1 SNHLY, CDR2 FYNNEI. The length of the CDR3 is 14 residues.

V and J are TRBV27 and TRBJ2-1; 9 nucleotides line up with TRBD2. J was trimmed by 6 bases and V by 7 bases; bases with no gene match: 10. CDR1 and CDR2 from the germline V gene are MNHEY and SMNVEV (reference sequence). This CDR3 contains 15 residues. The CDR3 DNA is TGTGCCAGCACCACCGGGACTAGCAATTCCAATGAGCAGTTCTTC. Residues: CASTTGTSNSNEQFF.

The CDR3 loop reads CASQQGGSYGYTF. CDR3 nucleotides: TGTGCCAGCCAACAGGGGGGCAGCTATGGCTACACCTTC. This chain links TRBV2 with TRBJ1-2, with 8 bases aligning to TRBD1. The CDR3 runs 13 residues. V trimming: 8 bases; J trimming: 4 bases; junction bases outside the gene matches: 6. In germline, CDR1 is SNHLY, CDR2 FYNNEI.

The chain uses TRBV6-5 and TRBJ2-7, with D possibly being TRBD1 (6 bases). Per the germline V gene, CDR1 is MNHEY and CDR2 is SVGAGI. V dropped 3 bases and J dropped 3 bases, with 18 bases sitting between them. CDR3 length: 16 residues. The CDR3 sequence is CASSYSIPEDSYEQYF. In nucleotides, the CDR3 is TGTGCCAGCAGTTATTCAATACCCGAGGACAGCTACGAGCAGTACTTC.

The chain combines TRBV28 with TRBJ2-6, with D maybe TRBD1 (5 bases). Per the germline V gene, CDR1 is MDHEN and CDR2 is SYDVKM. The germline V and J ends were trimmed by 6 bases and 1 base, with 13 bases remaining between them. The CDR3 extends over 16 amino acids. The DNA of the CDR3 is TGTGCCAGCAGCCACTCACAGGTATCTGGGGCCAACGTCCTGACTTTC. This sequence encodes CASSHSQVSGANVLTF.

The chain couples TRBV18 to TRBJ1-6; no reliable D call. The CDR3 spans 14 residues. V was clipped by 6 bases and J by 5 bases, with 11 bases between them. CDR1 KGHSH and CDR2 LQKENI come from the germline V gene. CDR3 sequence reads: CASSPLEDNSPLHF. The DNA for the CDR3 is TGTGCCAGCTCGCCATTAGAGGATAATTCACCCCTCCACTTT. The variable domain in full, with the rest retrieved from reference TRBV18 and TRBJ1-6, is NAGVMQNPRHLVRRRGQEARLRCSPMKGHSHVYWYRQLPEEGLKFMVYLQKENIIDESGMPKERFSAEFPKEGPSILRIQQVVRGDSAAYFCASSPLEDNSPLHFGNGTRLTVT.

This chain connects TRBV28 to TRBJ1-2, with 7 nucleotides matching TRBD1. CDR3 size: 13 residues. V trimming: 7 bases; J trimming: 3 bases; junction bases outside the gene matches: 5. Germline CDR1 is MDHEN and CDR2 is SYDVKM. The DNA of the CDR3 is TGTGCCAGCATCGGGACAGTTTACTATGGCTACACCTTC. This encodes CASIGTVYYGYTF.

This chain links TRBV7-2 with TRBJ2-1, with 11 bases identical to TRBD2. Trimming at V came to 1 base and at J to 9 bases, leaving 5 bases not matched to a gene. The V gene's germline CDR1 is SGHTA and CDR2 FQGNSA. This CDR3 spans 15 amino acids. DNA of the CDR3: TGTGCCAGCAGCTTAGGGGCTAGCGGGAGGTCTGAGCAGTTCTTC. This codes for CASSLGASGRSEQFF.

V usage is TRBV6-2 or TRBV6-3 and J usage is TRBJ1-6; no definite D call. The V and J ends lost 6 bases and 14 bases respectively, with 14 bases between them. The germline V gene has CDR1 MNHEY and CDR2 SVGEGT. This CDR3 has 12 residues. The CDR3 here is CASSETWLALHF. The CDR3 nucleotides are TGTGCCAGCAGCGAGACTTGGTTAGCCCTCCACTTT.

V and J are TRBV10-2 and TRBJ1-2, with D possibly being TRBD1 (5 bases). This CDR3 region has 14 residues. The V and J ends lost 4 bases and 0 bases respectively, with 9 bases between them. Germline-derived CDR1 and CDR2 are WSHSY and SAAADI. The CDR3 loop reads CASSGTDTNYGYTF. In nucleotides, the CDR3 is TGCGCCAGCAGTGGGACGGACACTAACTATGGCTACACCTTC.

The chain recombines TRBV5-5 with TRBJ2-1, with 9 bases lining up with TRBD2. The V gene end was trimmed by 0 bases and the J gene end by 4 bases; junction bases not matched to a gene: 2. Looked up from germline, CDR1 is SGHKS and CDR2 is YYEKEE (reference sequence). CDR3 length: 15 residues. This CDR3 is CASSLGLAVYNEQFF. The CDR3 nucleotides are TGTGCCAGCAGCTTGGGACTAGCGGTATACAATGAGCAGTTCTTC.

The chain has TRBV7-9 and TRBJ1-5; tentative D call: TRBD1 (5 bases). Germline V CDR1 and CDR2: SEHNR, FQNEAQ (reference sequence). Trimming removed 5 bases from V and 6 bases from J, with 11 bases in between. The CDR3 loop spans 13 amino acids. The CDR3 reads CASSTGHLQPQHF. The CDR3, as DNA: TGTGCCAGCAGCACTGGACATCTTCAGCCCCAGCATTTT.

The CDR3 spells CASLQVGGNTIYF. The CDR3 region has the DNA TGTGCCAGTTTACAGGTTGGGGGAAACACCATATATTTT. The chain uses TRBV12-3 or TRBV12-4 and TRBJ1-3, with a weak D call TRBD1 (5 bases). Trimming stripped 9 bases from V and 4 bases from J, with 13 bases between. The CDR3 consists of 13 residues.